These 8 T cell receptor beta chains were sequenced from one sample in a study of blood T cell repertoires in COVID-19. TCRdb's copy holds only in-frame clones and misses some; the assay was immunoSEQ multiplex PCR. The sample carries 190,000 or so clones, about 90% recorded once. The sample comprised peripheral blood. The receptors come from a woman aged 70-85 years with acute or convalescent COVID-19.

The gene calls are TRBV12-3 or TRBV12-4 and TRBJ2-1; a weak D match, TRBD2 (6 bases). CDR3 size: 13 residues. The germline V and J ends were trimmed by 4 bases and 9 bases, with 13 bases remaining between them. In DNA, the CDR3 is TGTGCCAGCAGTTGGGCGGACGGGGGTGAGCAGTTCTTC. It specifies CASSWADGGEQFF.

The chain has TRBV2 and TRBJ2-7; 7 nucleotides match TRBD1. The CDR3 runs 14 residues. In germline, CDR1 is SNHLY, CDR2 FYNNEI. V gave up 1 base and J gave up 3 bases; unmatched junction bases: 3. Here the CDR3 DNA reads TGTGCCAGCAGTGAAGACAGGGGATACTACGAGCAGTACTTC. This gives the protein CASSEDRGYYEQYF.

This chain joins TRBV11-2 and TRBJ1-1, with D possibly TRBD1 on 6 matching bases. Germline V gene sequence: CDR1 SGHAT, CDR2 FQNNGV. The V end lost 4 bases, the J end lost 1 base, and 10 bases lay between the germline ends. This CDR3 comprises 14 residues. The CDR3 spells CASSWDTANTEAFF. DNA of the CDR3: TGTGCCAGCAGCTGGGACACCGCGAACACTGAAGCTTTCTTT.

This sequence joins TRBV5-4 and TRBJ2-7, with a weak D call TRBD1 (6 bases). The CDR3 totals 14 residues. CDR1 is SGHNT, CDR2 YYREEE, per germline (reference sequence). The V gene lost 0 bases and the J gene lost 6 bases, with 13 bases spanning the gap. CDR3 sequence: CASSLEQGFSEQYF. CDR3 in DNA: TGTGCCAGCAGCTTGGAACAGGGCTTCTCCGAGCAGTACTTC.

The chain joins TRBV28 to TRBJ1-1; possibly TRBD1 for D (5 bases). Deletions cut 5 bases from V and 11 bases from J, with 21 bases between. Germline V CDR1 and CDR2: MDHEN, SYDVKM. The CDR3 is 14 residues long. DNA of the CDR3: TGTGCCAGCAGTCCCTACATGGGACTGGTACGGGCTTTCTTT. The encoded protein is CASSPYMGLVRAFF.

The V and J genes are TRBV7-2 and TRBJ2-1; 8 bases map to TRBD2. The trim removed 1 base at V and 9 bases at J, leaving 8 bases unmatched. The germline V gene encodes CDR1 SGHTA and CDR2 FQGNSA. The CDR3 has 15 residues. Written as DNA, the CDR3 is TGTGCCAGCAGCTTAGTACGGACTAGCAGCCTTGAGCAGTTCTTC. This encodes CASSLVRTSSLEQFF.

The chain is built from TRBV6-5 and TRBJ1-3, with D possibly TRBD1 on 5 matching bases. The CDR3 has 15 residues. Looked up from germline, CDR1 is MNHEY and CDR2 is SVGAGI. Trimming pared 10 bases from V and 0 bases from J, leaving 16 bases between. This CDR3 reads CATKTVWGSGNTIYF. In DNA, the CDR3 is TGTGCCACCAAGACAGTCTGGGGCTCTGGAAACACCATATATTTT.

This clone came up a few times. This chain uses TRBV18 with TRBJ1-1; TRBD1 matches at 8 bases. The CDR3 consists of 15 residues. CDR1 is KGHSH and CDR2 is LQKENI in the germline V gene. V lost 5 bases, J lost 3 bases, and 8 bases stayed unmatched. The CDR3 nucleotides read TGTGCCAGCTCAAGGACAGGGAATCGAGACACTGAAGCTTTCTTT. This encodes CASSRTGNRDTEAFF.